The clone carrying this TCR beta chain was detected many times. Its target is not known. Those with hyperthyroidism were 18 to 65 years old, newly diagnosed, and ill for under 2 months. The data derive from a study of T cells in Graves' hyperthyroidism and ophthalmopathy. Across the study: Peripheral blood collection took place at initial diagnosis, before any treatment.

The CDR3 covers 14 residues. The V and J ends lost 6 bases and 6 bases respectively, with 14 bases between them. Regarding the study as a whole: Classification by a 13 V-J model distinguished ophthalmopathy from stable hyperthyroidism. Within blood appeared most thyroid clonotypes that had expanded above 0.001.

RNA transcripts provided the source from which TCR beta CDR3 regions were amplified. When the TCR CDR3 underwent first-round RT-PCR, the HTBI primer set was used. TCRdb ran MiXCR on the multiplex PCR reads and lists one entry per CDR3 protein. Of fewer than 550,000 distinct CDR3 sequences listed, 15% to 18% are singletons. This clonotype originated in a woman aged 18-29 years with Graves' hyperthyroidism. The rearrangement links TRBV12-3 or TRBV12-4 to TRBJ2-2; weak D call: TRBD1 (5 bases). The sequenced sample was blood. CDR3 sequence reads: CASRQAGLPGELFF. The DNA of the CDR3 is TGTGCCAGCAGGCAAGCAGGGCTTCCCGGGGAGCTGTTTTTT.